These 20 T cell receptor beta chains were all obtained from the same sample, sequenced in a study of cytomegalovirus exposure and HLA in healthy donors (dated by TCRdb to about 2017). Receptor amplification or capture employed the immunoSEQ multiplex PCR assay. A mixture of 60 forward primers for TCR Vbeta segments and 13 reverse primers for TCR Jbeta segments was used in the multiplex PCR. TCRdb holds this immuneACCESS table with in-frame rearrangements only. Some clones are missing; in checked studies, unresolved V genes explain under half, and the rest has no known cause. Within this sample are 160,000 or so clones, with around 69% of them counted one time only. The leading ten clones occupy 1.3% to 1.5% of the sample. Sequencing was performed on PBMCs. These receptors all stem from a man in his 60s in good health and CMV-seronegative.

V is TRBV13 and J is TRBJ2-2; 11 bases are shared with TRBD2. There are 15 residues in the CDR3. After removal of 5 bases from V and 6 bases from J, the junction contained 5 bases not matched to a gene. In germline, CDR1 is PRHDT, CDR2 FYEKMQ (reference sequence). The CDR3 bases are TGTGCCAGCAGCACACGGGGACTAGCGGCCGGGGAGCTGTTTTTT. Its protein product is CASSTRGLAAGELFF.

The chain is built from TRBV5-1 and TRBJ2-5; the D gene is possibly TRBD1 (5 bases). Germline V gene sequence: CDR1 SGHRS, CDR2 YFSETQ. CDR3 size: 14 residues. The germline V and J ends were trimmed by 0 bases and 2 bases, with 8 bases remaining between them. CDR3 nucleotide sequence: TGCGCCAGCAGCTTGGAAACAGGACAAGAGACCCAGTACTTC. Its translation: CASSLETGQETQYF.

The chain has TRBV28 and TRBJ2-5, with TRBD2 matching over 13 bases. V lost 6 bases and J lost 2; bases outside the gene matches: 6. The CDR3 totals 16 residues. Per germline, CDR1 MDHEN and CDR2 SYDVKM. This chain's CDR3 is CASSPGGLAGQETQYF. The CDR3 DNA sequence: TGTGCCAGCAGCCCCGGGGGACTAGCGGGGCAAGAGACCCAGTACTTC.

The chain uses TRBV7-2 and TRBJ2-1, with a weak D call TRBD2 (6 bases). V was shortened by 5 bases and J by 2 bases, with 13 bases between the two germline ends. CDR3 size: 15 residues. From germline, CDR1 is SGHTA and CDR2 FQGNSA. For the CDR3, the DNA is TGTGCCAGCAGCCCCCGGGCGGGGACCTACAATGAGCAGTTCTTC. It yields the protein CASSPRAGTYNEQFF. The full variable domain, rest sourced from reference TRBV7-2 and TRBJ2-1, is GAGVSQSPSNKVTEKGKDVELRCDPISGHTALYWYRQSLGQGLEFLIYFQGNSAPDKSGLPSDRFSAERTGGSVSTLTIQRTQQEDSAVYLCASSPRAGTYNEQFFGPGTRLTVL.

The rearrangement uses TRBV13 and TRBJ2-5; 11 bases match TRBD2. This CDR3 is 16 amino acids long. V was clipped by 3 bases and J by 0 bases; unmatched bases: 3. Germline V gene lookup returns CDR1 PRHDT and CDR2 FYEKMQ (reference sequence). CDR3 protein: CASSFLAGGHQETQYF. CDR3 nucleotide sequence: TGTGCCAGCAGCTTCCTAGCGGGAGGTCACCAAGAGACCCAGTACTTC.

The chain employs TRBV10-2 and TRBJ2-1; perhaps TRBD1 as D (5 bases). Germline-derived CDR1 and CDR2 are WSHSY and SAAADI. This CDR3 has 15 residues. V gave up 3 bases and J gave up 6 bases, with 15 bases separating them. CDR3 DNA: TGCGCCAGCAGTGAACCGCAGGGAACTTTCAATGAGCAGTTCTTC. Protein: CASSEPQGTFNEQFF.

V is TRBV10-3 and J is TRBJ2-3, with 7 bases aligning to TRBD1. V was clipped by 3 bases and J by 2 bases; unmatched bases: 5. Germline V gene data show CDR1 as ENHRY and CDR2 as SYGVKD. CDR3 size: 15 residues. CDR3 DNA sequence: TGTGCCATCAGTGACTCGAAGGGGGCCACAGATACGCAGTATTTT. It specifies CAISDSKGATDTQYF.

There are a few counts of this clone. This sequence joins TRBV6-1 and TRBJ2-3, with TRBD2 identical over 11 bases. This CDR3 contains 16 residues. V gave up 2 bases and J gave up 6 bases; unmatched junction bases: 7. Looked up from germline, CDR1 is MNHNS and CDR2 is SASEGT. Here the CDR3 DNA reads TGTGCCAGCAGTGAATCCCTAGCGGGGGGAGGGGATACGCAGTATTTT. Translating it yields CASSESLAGGGDTQYF.

The genes are TRBV7-2 and TRBJ1-3, with D perhaps TRBD1 (6 bases). The germline CDR1 and CDR2 sequences are SGHTA and FQGNSA. V gave up 4 bases and J gave up 0 bases, with 13 bases separating them. The CDR3 extends over 16 amino acids. This CDR3 reads CASSWARGTSGNTIYF. CDR3 sequence (DNA): TGTGCCAGCAGCTGGGCCAGGGGAACCTCTGGAAACACCATATATTTT.

The V call is TRBV7-9, the J call TRBJ2-3; 8 bases match TRBD2. The J segment lost 6 bases and the V segment lost 2 bases, leaving 10 bases of the junction unmatched. The CDR3 is 16 residues long. Germline assignment: CDR1 SEHNR and CDR2 FQNEAQ (reference sequence). CDR3 sequence: CASSLWVAGPRDTQYF. In DNA form, the CDR3 reads TGTGCCAGCAGCTTATGGGTAGCGGGGCCGCGGGATACGCAGTATTTT.

This chain joins TRBV2 and TRBJ2-7; 7 bases line up with TRBD2. The J segment lost 6 bases and the V segment lost 4 bases, leaving 12 bases of the junction unmatched. The CDR3 is made up of 15 amino acids. Germline loops: CDR1 SNHLY, CDR2 FYNNEI. The CDR3 loop is CASSALLPAGLEQYF. The CDR3 bases are TGTGCCAGCAGTGCCCTCCTCCCAGCGGGACTCGAGCAGTACTTC.

This clone was found once. The chain couples TRBV7-2 to TRBJ2-3; TRBD2 aligns across 9 bases. The germline V gene encodes CDR1 SGHTA and CDR2 FQGNSA. J gave up 4 bases and V 1 base, and 9 bases lay outside the gene matches. The CDR3 totals 17 residues. The chain's CDR3 is CASSLGSGGGAADTQYF. The DNA for the CDR3 is TGTGCCAGCAGCTTAGGTAGTGGCGGGGGGGCCGCAGATACGCAGTATTTT.

The chain recombines TRBV5-1 with TRBJ2-3; D possibly corresponds to TRBD2 (6 bases). The CDR3 sequence is 15 residues long. Germline V lookup: CDR1 SGHRS, CDR2 YFSETQ. Trimming took 0 bases from V and 5 from J, leaving 13 bases between them. CDR3 nucleotides: TGCGCCAGCAGCTTGGATGCGGGGAGTGGAGATACGCAGTATTTT. This encodes CASSLDAGSGDTQYF. Looking up the rest from reference TRBV5-1 and TRBJ2-3 gives the full variable domain: KAGVTQTPRYLIKTRGQQVTLSCSPISGHRSVSWYQQTPGQGLQFLFEYFSETQRNKGNFPGRFSGRQFSNSRSEMNVSTLELGDSALYLCASSLDAGSGDTQYFGPGTRLTVL.

This clone was recorded a few times. An end of the junction does not agree with germline; a read error may underlie this. The rearrangement links TRBV7-9 to TRBJ1-6; D not resolved. Germline CDR1 is SEHNR and CDR2 is FQNEAQ (reference sequence). The CDR3 is 14 residues long. CDR3 region: CSSSPRAVWSPLHF. CDR3 sequence (DNA): TGTTCCAGCAGCCCGAGGGCAGTTTGGTCACCCCTCCACTTT.

This chain uses TRBV29-1 with TRBJ2-5; D is possibly TRBD1 (7 bases). V was pared by 4 bases and J by 5 bases, with 23 bases between. The CDR3 contains 16 residues. From germline, CDR1 is SQVTM and CDR2 ANQGSEA. CDR3 sequence reads: CSVAESAGQPPETQYF. The CDR3 DNA follows: TGCAGCGTTGCCGAATCCGCGGGACAGCCACCGGAGACCCAGTACTTC.

The V gene is TRBV2, the J gene TRBJ2-5, with D unclear. The DNA end is a closer match to TRBJ2-7, so the J assignment may be wrong. This CDR3 comprises 13 residues. Germline assignment: CDR1 SNHLY and CDR2 FYNNEI. The DNA for the CDR3 is TGTGCCAGCAGTGAATTTCTCGACTACGAGCAGTACTTC. Amino acid sequence: CASSEFLDYEQYF.

In this sample, this clone turned up a few times. This rearrangement joins TRBV6-5 to TRBJ1-5; D not certain. CDR3 length: 13 amino acids. CDR1 MNHEY and CDR2 SVGAGI come from the germline V gene. With 6 bases removed from V and 0 bases from J, the gap between germline ends came to 6 bases. The CDR3 nucleotides are TGTGCCAGCAGACAGATTAGCAATCAGCCCCAGCATTTT. This codes for CASRQISNQPQHF.

V is TRBV28 and J is TRBJ2-5, with D maybe TRBD2 (5 bases). This CDR3 region has 13 residues. V was clipped by 3 bases and J by 4 bases, with 9 bases between them. The germline V gene encodes CDR1 MDHEN and CDR2 SYDVKM. The CDR3 DNA reads as TGTGCCAGCAGTTTGACGGGGATAGAGACCCAGTACTTC. Amino acid sequence: CASSLTGIETQYF.

This sequence joins TRBV6-1 and TRBJ2-7; 10 bases line up with TRBD2. This CDR3 is 16 amino acids long. CDR1 is MNHNS and CDR2 is SASEGT in the germline V gene. The J segment lost 4 bases and the V segment lost 3 bases, leaving 9 bases of the junction unmatched. DNA of the CDR3: TGTGCCAGCAGTGATTTTATAGCGGGAGGTGGTTACGAGCAGTACTTC. Translation gives CASSDFIAGGGYEQYF.

The J gene is TRBJ2-7, the V gene TRBV6-5, with D possibly being TRBD2 (6 bases). The CDR3 consists of 13 residues. V was trimmed by 2 bases and J by 6 bases, leaving 11 bases between them. CDR1 and CDR2 from the germline V gene are MNHEY and SVGAGI. CDR3 sequence reads: CASSYGEAGEQYF. The CDR3 coding sequence is TGTGCCAGCAGTTACGGGGAGGCAGGCGAGCAGTACTTC.